The rows below give T cell receptor beta chains drawn from one sample of a study of shared clonotypes between healthy human individuals. The data were produced by immunoSEQ multiplex PCR, yet TCRdb's version contains in-frame clones alone and is incomplete. Of about 480,000 clones listed, about 80% are singletons. The sample was PBMCs. Receptors were obtained from a woman aged 40 to 50 in good health. Some clones in this sample may be carry-over from other donors' samples. Each CDR3 is given with its conserved first and last residue. The D gene is left open where the match is weak. Only part of the rows carry a size: once, few, many, or a class if the clone is expanded.

j_call,v_call,d_call,clone_size,cdr3_nt,cdr3_aa
TRBJ2-1,TRBV5-6,TRBD2,-,TGTGCCAGCAGACGGACTAGCGGCTACAATGAGCAGTTCTTC,CASRRTSGYNEQFF
TRBJ1-1,TRBV2,TRBD1,-,TGTGCCAGCAACATACAGGGGGCTATAGGGAACACTGAAGCTTTCTTT,CASNIQGAIGNTEAFF
TRBJ2-1,TRBV27,-,-,TGTGCCAGCTCCTATCACAATGAGCAGTTCTTC,CASSYHNEQFF
TRBJ1-3,TRBV28,-,many,TGTGCCAGCAGTAGACATACCGGGAACTCAAGAAACACCATATATTTT,CASSRHTGNSRNTIYF
TRBJ2-3,TRBV11-3,TRBD2,-,TGTGCCAGCAGCCCGGGACTAGCGGCCACAGATACGCAGTATTTT,CASSPGLAATDTQYF
TRBJ2-1,TRBV28,-,many,TGTGCCAGCAGGGGGCAGGGGTTCGTCAATGAGCAGTTCTTC,CASRGQGFVNEQFF
TRBJ1-1,TRBV5-1,-,-,TGCGCCAGCAGCTTGGGTCGCGTCATCAGCAACACTGAAGCTTTCTTT,CASSLGRVISNTEAFF
TRBJ1-5,TRBV6-5,-,-,TGTGCCAGCACGGGGGGTAGCAATCAGCCCCAGCATTTT,CASTGGSNQPQHF
TRBJ2-7,TRBV6-1,-,once,TGTGCCAGCAGTGAGCCCCGGGCAGGGCATACCTACGAGCAGTACTTC,CASSEPRAGHTYEQYF
TRBJ2-1,TRBV11-2,TRBD2,once,TGTGCCAGCAGCTTAGGTGCCCTGGCGGGAGTCCCCTACAATGAGCAGTTCTTC,CASSLGALAGVPYNEQFF
TRBJ2-3,TRBV7-6,TRBD2,-,TGTGCCAGCAGCTTGTGGACTAGCGTGATTCGCACAGATACGCAGTATTTT,CASSLWTSVIRTDTQYF
TRBJ2-6,TRBV28,-,-,TGTGCCAGCAGTACCGGACGCTCTGGGGCCAACGTCCTGACTTTC,CASSTGRSGANVLTF
TRBJ2-5,TRBV29-1,TRBD2,-,TGCAGCGTGAGGGTAGCGGGGGTCCAAGAGACCCAGTACTTC,CSVRVAGVQETQYF
TRBJ2-1,TRBV7-9,-,-,TGTGCCAGCAGCTTAGGCGGGCGTTACAATGAGCAGTTCTTC,CASSLGGRYNEQFF
TRBJ2-1,TRBV27,-,-,TGTGCCAGCAGTTACGCTAGGAGCTCCTACAATGAGCAGTTCTTC,CASSYARSSYNEQFF
TRBJ1-1,TRBV19,-,-,TGTGCCAGTAGTATAGGCGGGGACTGGGTCACTGAAGCTTTCTTT,CASSIGGDWVTEAFF
TRBJ2-5,TRBV7-2,TRBD1,-,TGTGCCAGCAGCAACAGGGGGCGCAGAGAGACCCAGTACTTC,CASSNRGRRETQYF
TRBJ1-1,TRBV27,-,-,TGTGCCAGCACCTCCGGGCCCCCCGGGGGAGCTTTCTTT,CASTSGPPGGAFF